This T cell receptor beta chain was sequenced during a study of cytomegalovirus exposure and HLA in healthy donors. A word on this clone: Its antigen is still unknown.

The study ran its PCR with 60 Vbeta and 13 Jbeta primers. TCRdb's table, derived via immunoSEQ multiplex PCR, lists solely in-frame clones and lacks some. The data hold some 130,000 clones, with around three quarters observed a single time. Findings and caveats of the study: For presence/absence analyses, sequencing depth was assumed to be roughly uniform across donors. As was reported, the classifier diagnosed cytomegalovirus status with high specificity and sensitivity. Researchers reported that three CMV-associated chains were confirmed in vitro as CMV antigen-specific.

Sequencing input: PBMCs. The TCR comes from a middle-aged man in good health and CMV-seronegative.

CDR3 loop: CASSLGGVEQYF. The CDR3 DNA is TGTGCCAGCAGCTTAGGAGGGGTGGAGCAGTACTTC. V usage is TRBV13 and J usage is TRBJ2-7; D may be TRBD1 (5 bases). The V end was cut by 0 bases, the J end by 7 bases, with 7 bases between. This CDR3 has 12 residues. Germline V CDR1 and CDR2: PRHDT, FYEKMQ (reference sequence).